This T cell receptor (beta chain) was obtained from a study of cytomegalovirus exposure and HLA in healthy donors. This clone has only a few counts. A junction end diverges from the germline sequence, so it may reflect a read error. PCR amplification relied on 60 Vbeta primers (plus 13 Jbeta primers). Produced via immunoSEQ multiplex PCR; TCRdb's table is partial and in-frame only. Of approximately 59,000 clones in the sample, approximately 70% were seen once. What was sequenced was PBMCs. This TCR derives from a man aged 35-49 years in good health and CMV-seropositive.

CDR3 sequence reads: CASSQDPWAGELFF. CDR3 sequence (DNA): TGTGCCAGCAGCCAAGATCCCTGGGCCGGCGAGCTGTTTTTT. This chain uses TRBV14 with TRBJ2-2; no clear D. CDR3 length: 14 amino acids. Germline V gene sequence: CDR1 SGHDN, CDR2 FVKESK. Complete variable domain (other parts from reference TRBV14 and TRBJ2-2): EAGVTQFPSHSVIEKGQTVTLRCDPISGHDNLYWYRRVMGKEIKFLLHFVKESKQDESGMPNNRFLAERTGGTYSTLKVQPAELEDSGVYFCASSQDPWAGELFFGEGSRLTVL.